The 32 T cell receptor beta chains given below trace back to one sample, sequenced in a study of PD-1 blockade in classical Hodgkin lymphoma. There was relapse after autologous stem cell transplantation in every patient, and there was variation in brentuximab vedotin exposure. Assay used: immunoSEQ multiplex PCR; TCRdb lists only in-frame clones, some missing. Of some 21,000 clones listed, roughly two thirds are singletons. Sequencing used peripheral blood mononuclear cells (PBMCs), obtained at baseline. The receptor set was obtained from a human donor with classical Hodgkin lymphoma.

The chain employs TRBV7-9 and TRBJ1-4; D not certain. The CDR3 has 11 amino acids. In germline, CDR1 is SEHNR, CDR2 FQNEAQ (reference sequence). V was pared by 1 base and J by 7 bases, with 1 base between. The chain's CDR3 is CASSLVEKLFF. The CDR3 DNA follows: TGTGCCAGCAGCTTAGTTGAAAAACTGTTTTTT.

V and J are TRBV5-1 and TRBJ1-1; no firm D call. Germline V CDR1 and CDR2: SGHRS, YFSETQ. This CDR3 has 15 residues. V was cut by 0 bases and J by 1 base, with 10 bases left in between. The CDR3 spells CASSLAGKGNTEAFF. In DNA form, the CDR3 reads TGCGCCAGCAGCTTGGCCGGAAAAGGGAACACTGAAGCTTTCTTT.

This clone occurred once. The chain is built from TRBV29-1 and TRBJ2-5, with 10 positions matching TRBD2. Trimming removed 6 bases from V and 5 bases from J; junction bases left unmatched: 9. This CDR3 contains 14 residues. Germline V CDR1 and CDR2: SQVTM, ANQGSEA. CDR3 loop: CSVGLASKGETQYF. DNA of the CDR3: TGCAGCGTGGGACTAGCGTCCAAGGGGGAGACCCAGTACTTC.

The CDR3 bases are TGCAGCGTTGAAGTTCAGGACTACGAGCAGTACTTC. This codes for CSVEVQDYEQYF. The chain is built from TRBV29-1 and TRBJ2-7; no clear D. CDR3 length: 12 residues. V dropped 1 base and J dropped 3 bases, with 7 bases sitting between them. CDR1 and CDR2 from the germline V gene are SQVTM and ANQGSEA.

This rearrangement joins TRBV7-2 to TRBJ1-2; TRBD1 matches at 7 bases. J was trimmed by 5 bases and V by 5 bases; bases with no gene match: 11. Germline-derived CDR1 and CDR2 are SGHTA and FQGNSA. CDR3 length equals 15 residues. The CDR3 sequence is CASSPQGGPQYGYTF. The CDR3 region has the DNA TGTGCCAGCAGCCCGCAGGGGGGCCCCCAGTATGGCTACACCTTC.

This chain links TRBV7-9 with TRBJ1-1, with D unresolved. The germline V gene has CDR1 SEHNR and CDR2 FQNEAQ (reference sequence). This CDR3 region has 13 residues. The germline V and J ends were trimmed by 2 bases and 4 bases, with 8 bases remaining between them. Here the CDR3 reads CASSLQRATEAFF. CDR3 bases: TGTGCCAGCAGCTTACAGAGGGCCACTGAAGCTTTCTTT.

V is TRBV5-5 and J is TRBJ1-1; 9 bases match TRBD1. CDR3 length: 14 residues. CDR1 is SGHKS and CDR2 is YYEKEE in the germline V gene (reference sequence). The V gene end was trimmed by 4 bases and the J gene end by 1 base; junction bases not matched to a gene: 2. The DNA for the CDR3 is TGTGCCAGCAGCCCGGGACAGGGGAACACTGAAGCTTTCTTT. This encodes CASSPGQGNTEAFF.

The gene calls are TRBV5-4 and TRBJ1-4; 11 bases are shared with TRBD1. CDR1 and CDR2 (germline): SGHNT, YYREEE (reference sequence). V trimming: 2 bases; J trimming: 7 bases; junction bases outside the gene matches: 7. The CDR3 spans 16 residues. The CDR3 reads CASSLGDRGFGEKLFF. The CDR3 coding sequence is TGTGCCAGCAGCTTAGGGGACAGGGGGTTTGGTGAAAAACTGTTTTTT.

This chain connects TRBV9 to TRBJ2-3, with 10 bases matching TRBD2. The germline gives CDR1 SGDLS, CDR2 YYNGEE. The CDR3 loop spans 16 amino acids. Unmatched junction bases numbered 6, after V lost 0 bases and J lost 5 bases. CDR3 nucleotide sequence: TGTGCCAGCAGCGTAGGGCTAGCGGGAGTGGAAGATACGCAGTATTTT. Amino acids: CASSVGLAGVEDTQYF.

The chain employs TRBV7-9 and TRBJ2-5; 8 positions agree with TRBD1. This CDR3 region has 15 residues. CDR1 SEHNR and CDR2 FQNEAQ come from the germline V gene (reference sequence). V shed 8 bases, J shed 5 bases, and the junction held 13 bases outside the gene matches. The CDR3 DNA reads as TGTGCCAGCCTTCCAATCCGGGACAGGTGGGAGACCCAGTACTTC. Its protein product is CASLPIRDRWETQYF.

The chain recombines TRBV29-1 with TRBJ1-1; D is undetermined. Trimming removed 6 bases at V and 0 bases at J, with 14 bases between. The CDR3 runs to 14 residues. CDR1 and CDR2 (germline): SQVTM, ANQGSEA. The CDR3 protein is CSVASGGVNTEAFF. The CDR3 coding sequence is TGCAGCGTCGCCTCGGGAGGCGTGAACACTGAAGCTTTCTTT.

Concerning this clone: Germline is not matched at one junction end, which may reflect a read error. The chain is built from TRBV4-3 and TRBJ2-7, with D hard to call. Germline V lookup: CDR1 LGHNA, CDR2 YSLEER. The CDR3 runs to 13 residues. This CDR3 is CASSQEVGGQVRF. The CDR3 DNA reads TGCGCCAGCAGCCAAGAAGTGGGTGGTCAGGTTCGCTTC.

The chain combines TRBV6-5 with TRBJ2-1, with 12 bases identical to TRBD1. The CDR3 length is 14 residues. Germline lookup yields CDR1 MNHEY and CDR2 SVGAGI. V shed 3 bases, J shed 9 bases, and the junction held 3 bases outside the gene matches. CDR3 sequence: CASSYGTGGREQFF. The DNA for the CDR3 is TGTGCCAGCAGTTATGGGACAGGGGGCCGTGAGCAGTTCTTC.

This sequence joins TRBV5-1 and TRBJ2-7, with D maybe TRBD2 (6 bases). Trimming left V 4 bases short and J 3 bases short, with 14 bases between. Per the germline V gene, CDR1 is SGHRS and CDR2 is YFSETQ. CDR3 length: 14 amino acids. Written as DNA, the CDR3 is TGCGCCAGCAGCCCGGGCCCGGGGGACTACGAGCAGTACTTC. It codes for CASSPGPGDYEQYF. The complete variable domain, with remaining parts taken from reference TRBV5-1 and TRBJ2-7, reads KAGVTQTPRYLIKTRGQQVTLSCSPISGHRSVSWYQQTPGQGLQFLFEYFSETQRNKGNFPGRFSGRQFSNSRSEMNVSTLELGDSALYLCASSPGPGDYEQYFGPGTRLTVT.

This clone was found a few times. The chain recombines TRBV11-1 with TRBJ2-7; D remains ambiguous. This CDR3 spans 15 amino acids. Germline lookup yields CDR1 SGHAT and CDR2 FQDESV (reference sequence). The germline V and J ends were trimmed by 0 bases and 4 bases, with 13 bases remaining between them. The CDR3 region is CASSLALTIPYEQYF. CDR3 in DNA: TGTGCCAGCAGCTTAGCGTTGACCATCCCTTACGAGCAGTACTTC.

The chain uses TRBV28 and TRBJ2-7; D possibly corresponds to TRBD2 (8 bases). The V gene lost 2 bases and the J gene lost 4 bases, with 24 bases spanning the gap. The CDR3 contains 18 residues. Germline V lookup: CDR1 MDHEN, CDR2 SYDVKM. CDR3 nucleotides: TGTGCCAGCAGTTTACCCCAAGTCGGAGGGGGCGGGAGGTACGAGCAGTACTTC. It translates to CASSLPQVGGGGRYEQYF.

This chain links TRBV6-5 with TRBJ1-2; 9 nucleotides line up with TRBD1. This CDR3 is 15 amino acids long. Losses at the gene ends were 0 bases for V and 8 bases for J; bases not matched to a gene: 7. Germline CDR1 and CDR2: MNHEY and SVGAGI. Here the CDR3 reads CASSYSSGQGLGYTF. CDR3 nucleotide sequence: TGTGCCAGCAGTTACTCGTCCGGACAGGGGTTAGGCTACACCTTC.

Only one count was recorded for this clone. V and J are TRBV28 and TRBJ1-5; no clear D gene. The CDR3 loop spans 16 amino acids. Trimming removed 0 bases from V and 0 bases from J, with 9 bases in between. From germline, CDR1 is MDHEN and CDR2 SYDVKM. CDR3: CASSLWGGYSNQPQHF. In DNA, the CDR3 is TGTGCCAGCAGTTTATGGGGTGGCTATAGCAATCAGCCCCAGCATTTT.

As concerns this clone: This specimen includes other DNA sequences encoding the same CDR3. The rearrangement joins TRBV6-1 to TRBJ1-6, with TRBD1 identical over 11 bases. Trimming at V came to 4 bases and at J to 6 bases, leaving 5 bases not matched to a gene. The germline V gene encodes CDR1 MNHNS and CDR2 SASEGT. The CDR3 is made up of 16 amino acids. CDR3 bases: TGTGCCAGCAGTGCTCGGGACAGGGGGGCTAATTCACCCCTCCACTTT. Its protein product is CASSARDRGANSPLHF.

CDR3 DNA sequence: TGTGCCAGCAGTTTGCTGACTAGCGGGGGGGTCACCGGGGAGCTGTTTTTT. It encodes CASSLLTSGGVTGELFF. The rearrangement links TRBV28 to TRBJ2-2, with TRBD2 identical over 14 bases. The germline V gene has CDR1 MDHEN and CDR2 SYDVKM. With 3 bases clipped from V and 4 bases from J, the junction kept 4 bases outside the gene matches. This CDR3 is built from 17 residues.

The rearrangement links TRBV6-5 to TRBJ1-3; possible D gene TRBD1, 6 bases. In germline, CDR1 is MNHEY, CDR2 SVGAGI. The CDR3 is 16 residues long. The V end was cut by 0 bases, the J end by 4 bases, with 13 bases between. CDR3 region: CASSYSIGGSGNTIYF. The CDR3, as DNA: TGTGCCAGCAGTTACTCGATAGGGGGATCCGGAAACACCATATATTTT.

The gene calls are TRBV7-6 and TRBJ2-2, with D perhaps TRBD1 (6 bases). Germline lookup yields CDR1 SGHVS and CDR2 FNYEAQ. V lost 2 bases and J lost 4, with 14 bases in between. This CDR3 contains 16 residues. CDR3 coding DNA: TGTGCCAGCAGCTTAAGGGACACCGCACGCACCGGGGAGCTGTTTTTT. Its protein product is CASSLRDTARTGELFF.

CDR3 DNA sequence: TGTGCCTGGAGTGGGCGGGAGAGTGGTCCAGATACGCAGTATTTT. This encodes CAWSGRESGPDTQYF. This rearrangement joins TRBV30 to TRBJ2-3, with 7 bases fitting TRBD2. Germline V gene data show CDR1 as GTSNPN and CDR2 as SVGIG (reference sequence). This CDR3 has 15 amino acids. V shed 1 base, J shed 4 bases, and the junction held 8 bases outside the gene matches. The variable domain in full, with the rest retrieved from reference TRBV30 and TRBJ2-3, is SQTIHQWPATLVQPVGSPLSLECTVEGTSNPNLYWYRQAAGRGLQLLFYSVGIGQISSEVPQNLSASRPQDRQFILSSKKLLLSDSGFYLCAWSGRESGPDTQYFGPGTRLTVL.

The genes are TRBV5-1 and TRBJ2-6, with D unclear. Trimming took 1 base from V and 2 from J, leaving 1 base between them. Germline lookup yields CDR1 SGHRS and CDR2 YFSETQ. CDR3 size: 13 residues. The CDR3 bases are TGCGCCAGCAGCTTGCCTGGGGCCAACGTCCTGACTTTC. It encodes CASSLPGANVLTF.

The chain joins TRBV27 to TRBJ1-1; possible D gene TRBD1, 5 bases. Germline CDR1 reads MNHEY; CDR2 reads SMNVEV (reference sequence). Trimming left V 5 bases short and J 5 bases short, with 18 bases between. The CDR3 extends over 15 amino acids. CDR3 loop: CASSLPPGRGTEAFF. The DNA for the CDR3 is TGTGCCAGCAGTCTTCCCCCGGGTCGGGGGACTGAAGCTTTCTTT.

The rearrangement uses TRBV19 and TRBJ1-5; D unclear. CDR1 and CDR2 (germline): LNHDA, SQIVND (reference sequence). This CDR3 comprises 16 residues. V gave up 4 bases and J gave up 2 bases, with 15 bases separating them. CDR3 DNA: TGTGCCAGTAGTAAGACTATTAGCATGGGCAATCAGCCCCAGCATTTT. Translation gives CASSKTISMGNQPQHF. The whole variable domain, remainder taken from reference TRBV19 and TRBJ1-5, is DGGITQSPKYLFRKEGQNVTLSCEQNLNHDAMYWYRQDPGQGLRLIYYSQIVNDFQKGDIAEGYSVSREKKESFPLTVTSAQKNPTAFYLCASSKTISMGNQPQHFGDGTRLSIL.

A remark on this clone: This CDR3 is also generated by other DNA sequences in the sample. The chain employs TRBV6-5 and TRBJ2-7; 7 bases map to TRBD1. Germline lookup yields CDR1 MNHEY and CDR2 SVGAGI. The trim removed 0 bases at V and 6 bases at J, leaving 2 bases unmatched. The CDR3 consists of 13 residues. The CDR3 coding sequence is TGTGCCAGCAGTTACTCGACAGGGTTCGAGCAGTACTTC. Its translation is CASSYSTGFEQYF.

This clone was found a few times. This chain uses TRBV7-9 with TRBJ1-1; TRBD1 aligns across 7 bases. The germline V gene encodes CDR1 SEHNR and CDR2 FQNEAQ (reference sequence). The CDR3 has 14 residues. V shed 5 bases, J shed 4 bases, and the junction held 7 bases outside the gene matches. Written as DNA, the CDR3 is TGTGCCAGCAGCGAAAAACAGGGGTTCACTGAAGCTTTCTTT. Protein product: CASSEKQGFTEAFF.

The J gene is TRBJ1-2, the V gene TRBV30; D remains unclear. Germline CDR1 is GTSNPN and CDR2 is SVGIG (reference sequence). Trimming took off 2 bases at V and 5 bases at J, with 12 bases between the two ends. The CDR3 extends over 13 amino acids. CDR3 protein: CAWSLDETYGYTF. CDR3 DNA: TGTGCCTGGAGTCTAGACGAAACTTATGGCTACACCTTC.

The genes are TRBV6-6 and TRBJ1-4; D unclear. Germline V gene sequence: CDR1 MNHNY, CDR2 SVGAGI (reference sequence). The V end was cut by 1 base, the J end by 5 bases, with 5 bases between. CDR3 length equals 13 residues. This chain's CDR3 is CASSYFRNEKLFF. DNA for the CDR3: TGTGCCAGCAGTTACTTCAGGAATGAAAAACTGTTTTTT.

This clone was counted only a few times. This chain connects TRBV2 to TRBJ1-5; no definite D call. Deletions cut 5 bases from V and 0 bases from J, with 8 bases between. CDR3 length: 14 amino acids. Germline loops: CDR1 SNHLY, CDR2 FYNNEI. In DNA, the CDR3 is TGTGCCAGCAGTTCCGACACTAGCAATCAGCCCCAGCATTTT. Its protein is CASSSDTSNQPQHF. Full variable domain (outside the CDR3, taken from reference TRBV2 and TRBJ1-5): EPEVTQTPSHQVTQMGQEVILRCVPISNHLYFYWYRQILGQKVEFLVSFYNNEISEKSEIFDDQFSVERPDGSNFTLKIRSTKLEDSAMYFCASSSDTSNQPQHFGDGTRLSIL.

This clone was recorded a few times. The chain is built from TRBV9 and TRBJ2-1, with 8 bases that match TRBD1. The CDR3 runs to 15 residues. Germline V gene data show CDR1 as SGDLS and CDR2 as YYNGEE. V trimming: 0 bases; J trimming: 5 bases; junction bases outside the gene matches: 4. For the CDR3, the DNA is TGTGCCAGCAGCGTAGGGGACAGGCCACACAATGAGCAGTTCTTC. It translates to CASSVGDRPHNEQFF. The whole variable domain, remainder taken from reference TRBV9 and TRBJ2-1, is DSGVTQTPKHLITATGQRVTLRCSPRSGDLSVYWYQQSLDQGLQFLIQYYNGEERAKGNILERFSAQQFPDLHSELNLSSLELGDSALYFCASSVGDRPHNEQFFGPGTRLTVL.